The T cell receptor (beta chain) described here comes from a study of blood T cell repertoires in COVID-19. This CDR3 has 15 amino acids. Germline values: CDR1 MNHNY, CDR2 SVGAGI (reference sequence). With 4 bases removed from V and 1 base from J, the gap between germline ends came to 14 bases. Sequenced by immunoSEQ multiplex PCR; TCRdb stores in-frame clones only, minus some. The data contain roughly 120,000 clones, more than 70% of them seen just once; the ten biggest clones take up 3.2%. The chain couples TRBV6-6 to TRBJ2-7; possible D gene TRBD1, 5 bases. The sample was peripheral blood. This clonotype was sampled from a woman aged 80 or over with COVID-19, enrolled during active disease. Here the CDR3 DNA reads TGTGCCAGCAGTTCCTCAGACAGATATTCCTACGAGCAGTACTTC. Translated: CASSSSDRYSYEQYF.